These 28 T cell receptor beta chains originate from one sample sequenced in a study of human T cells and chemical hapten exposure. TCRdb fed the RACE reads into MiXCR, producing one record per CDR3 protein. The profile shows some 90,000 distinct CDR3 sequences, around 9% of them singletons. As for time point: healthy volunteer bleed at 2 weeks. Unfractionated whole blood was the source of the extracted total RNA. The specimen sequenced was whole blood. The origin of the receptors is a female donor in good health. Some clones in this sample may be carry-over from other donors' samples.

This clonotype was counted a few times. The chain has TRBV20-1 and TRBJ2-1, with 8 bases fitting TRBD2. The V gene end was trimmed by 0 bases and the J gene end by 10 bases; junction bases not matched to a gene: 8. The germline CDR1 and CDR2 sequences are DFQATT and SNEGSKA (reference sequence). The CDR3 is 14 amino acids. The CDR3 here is CSARDPAGDWEQFF. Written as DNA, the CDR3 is TGCAGTGCTAGAGATCCAGCGGGAGATTGGGAGCAGTTCTTC.

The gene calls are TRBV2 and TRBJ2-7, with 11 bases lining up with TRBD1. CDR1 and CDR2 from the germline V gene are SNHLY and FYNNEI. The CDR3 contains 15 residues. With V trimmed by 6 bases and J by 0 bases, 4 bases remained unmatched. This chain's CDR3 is CASSRDRGSSYEQYF. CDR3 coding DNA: TGTGCCAGCAGCCGGGACAGGGGGAGCTCCTACGAGCAGTACTTC. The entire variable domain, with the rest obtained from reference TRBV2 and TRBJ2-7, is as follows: EPEVTQTPSHQVTQMGQEVILRCVPISNHLYFYWYRQILGQKVEFLVSFYNNEISEKSEIFDDQFSVERPDGSNFTLKIRSTKLEDSAMYFCASSRDRGSSYEQYFGPGTRLTVT.

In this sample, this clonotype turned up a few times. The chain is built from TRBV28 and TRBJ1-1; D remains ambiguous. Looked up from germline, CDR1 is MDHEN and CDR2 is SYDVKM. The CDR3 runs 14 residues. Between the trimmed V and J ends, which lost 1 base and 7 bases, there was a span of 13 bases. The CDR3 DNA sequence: TGTGCCAGCAGTTTATACGCACAGTATGGTGAAGCTTTCTTT. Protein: CASSLYAQYGEAFF.

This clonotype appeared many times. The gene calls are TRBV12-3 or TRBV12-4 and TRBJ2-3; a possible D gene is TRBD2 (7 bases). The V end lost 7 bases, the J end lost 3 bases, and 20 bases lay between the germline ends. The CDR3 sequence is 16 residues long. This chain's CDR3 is CASTWGGWVLTDTQYF. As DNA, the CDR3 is TGTGCCAGCACTTGGGGGGGCTGGGTGTTAACAGATACGCAGTATTTT.

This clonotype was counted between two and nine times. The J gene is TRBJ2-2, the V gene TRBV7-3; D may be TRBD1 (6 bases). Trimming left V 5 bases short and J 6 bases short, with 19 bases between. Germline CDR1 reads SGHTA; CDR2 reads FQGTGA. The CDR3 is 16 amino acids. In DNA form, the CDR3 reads TGTGCCAGCAGCCCAACCCCGGGACAACTTGCCGGGGAGCTGTTTTTT. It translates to CASSPTPGQLAGELFF.

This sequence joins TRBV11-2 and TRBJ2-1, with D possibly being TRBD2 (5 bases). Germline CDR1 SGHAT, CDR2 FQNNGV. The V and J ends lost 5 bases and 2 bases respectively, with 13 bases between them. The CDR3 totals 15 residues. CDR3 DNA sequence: TGTGCCAGCAGCCCCAGTAAGGGAGCCTACAATGAGCAGTTCTTC. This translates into CASSPSKGAYNEQFF. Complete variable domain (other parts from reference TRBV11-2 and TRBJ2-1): EAGVAQSPRYKIIEKRQSVAFWCNPISGHATLYWYQQILGQGPKLLIQFQNNGVVDDSQLPKDRFSAERLKGVDSTLKIQPAKLEDSAVYLCASSPSKGAYNEQFFGPGTRLTVL.

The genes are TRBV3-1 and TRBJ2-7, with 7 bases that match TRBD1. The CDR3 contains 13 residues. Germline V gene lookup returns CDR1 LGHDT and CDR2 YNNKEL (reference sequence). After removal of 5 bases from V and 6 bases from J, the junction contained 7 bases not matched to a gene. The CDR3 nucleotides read TGTGCCAGCAGCTCGTATGCAGGGGGCGAGCAGTACTTC. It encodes CASSSYAGGEQYF.

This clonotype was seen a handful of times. CDR3 in amino acids: CASSLMGSSYNEQFF. The CDR3 nucleotides read TGTGCCAGCAGTTTAATGGGAAGCTCCTACAATGAGCAGTTCTTC. This chain joins TRBV12-3 or TRBV12-4 and TRBJ2-1; D remains ambiguous. The CDR3 length is 15 residues. The germline V and J ends were trimmed by 2 bases and 0 bases, with 8 bases remaining between them.

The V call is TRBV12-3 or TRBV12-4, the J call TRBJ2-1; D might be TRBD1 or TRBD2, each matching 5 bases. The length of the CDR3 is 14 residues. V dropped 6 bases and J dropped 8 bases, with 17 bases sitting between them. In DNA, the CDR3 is TGTGCCAGCAGCTCCGGGACGTTAGTCGATGAGCAGTTCTTC. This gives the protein CASSSGTLVDEQFF.

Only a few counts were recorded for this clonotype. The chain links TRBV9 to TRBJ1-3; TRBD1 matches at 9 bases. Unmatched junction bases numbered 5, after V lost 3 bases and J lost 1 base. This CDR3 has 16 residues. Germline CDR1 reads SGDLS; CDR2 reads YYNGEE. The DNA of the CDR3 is TGTGCCAGCAGCGCGACGGACAGGGGTTCTGGAAACACCATATATTTT. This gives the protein CASSATDRGSGNTIYF. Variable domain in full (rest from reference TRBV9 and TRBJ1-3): DSGVTQTPKHLITATGQRVTLRCSPRSGDLSVYWYQQSLDQGLQFLIQYYNGEERAKGNILERFSAQQFPDLHSELNLSSLELGDSALYFCASSATDRGSGNTIYFGEGSWLTVV.

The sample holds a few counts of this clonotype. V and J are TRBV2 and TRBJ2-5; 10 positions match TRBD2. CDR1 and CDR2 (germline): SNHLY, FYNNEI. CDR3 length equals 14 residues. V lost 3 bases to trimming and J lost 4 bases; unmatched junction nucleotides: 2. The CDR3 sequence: CASSESSGRETQYF. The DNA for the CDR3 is TGTGCCAGCAGTGAGTCTAGCGGGAGAGAGACCCAGTACTTC.

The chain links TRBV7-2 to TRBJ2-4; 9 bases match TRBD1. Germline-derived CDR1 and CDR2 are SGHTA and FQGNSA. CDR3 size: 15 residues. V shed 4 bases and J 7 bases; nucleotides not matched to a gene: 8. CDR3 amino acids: CASSSSSGQGNIQYF. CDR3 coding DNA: TGTGCCAGCAGCTCCTCTAGCGGACAGGGGAACATTCAGTACTTC. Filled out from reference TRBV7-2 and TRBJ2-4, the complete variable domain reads GAGVSQSPSNKVTEKGKDVELRCDPISGHTALYWYRQSLGQGLEFLIYFQGNSAPDKSGLPSDRFSAERTGGSVSTLTIQRTQQEDSAVYLCASSSSSGQGNIQYFGAGTRLSVL.

The CDR3 region has the DNA TGTGCCATCAGTAACTCGGACCCGGGGGCCTACGAGCAGTACTTC. It codes for CAISNSDPGAYEQYF. The J gene is TRBJ2-7, the V gene TRBV10-3; D is perhaps TRBD2 (6 bases). Germline loops: CDR1 ENHRY, CDR2 SYGVKD. The germline V and J ends were trimmed by 5 bases and 2 bases, with 16 bases remaining between them. The CDR3 length is 15 residues.

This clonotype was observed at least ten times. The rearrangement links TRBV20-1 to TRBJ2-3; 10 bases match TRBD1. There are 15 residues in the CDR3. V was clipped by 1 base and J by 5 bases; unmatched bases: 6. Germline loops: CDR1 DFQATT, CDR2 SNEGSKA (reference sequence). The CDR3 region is CSARAGTGEVDTQYF. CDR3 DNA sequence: TGCAGTGCTAGAGCGGGGACAGGGGAAGTAGATACGCAGTATTTT.

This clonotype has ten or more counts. CDR3 sequence reads: CASSSGGNYEQYF. CDR3 bases: TGTGCCAGCAGTTCCGGCGGGAACTACGAGCAGTACTTC. This chain connects TRBV6-6 to TRBJ2-7, with D maybe TRBD2 (6 bases). Germline CDR1 and CDR2: MNHNY and SVGAGI (reference sequence). Trimming took 4 bases from V and 3 from J, leaving 10 bases between them. This CDR3 is built from 13 residues.

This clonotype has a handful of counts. In nucleotides, the CDR3 is TGCGCCAGCAGCTTGTTGTCAACTTCGGGAGAAAAACTGTTTTTT. It yields the protein CASSLLSTSGEKLFF. This rearrangement joins TRBV5-1 to TRBJ1-4; no reliable D call. The CDR3 is 15 amino acids. CDR1 is SGHRS and CDR2 is YFSETQ in the germline V gene. V was trimmed by 1 base and J by 8 bases, leaving 15 bases between them.

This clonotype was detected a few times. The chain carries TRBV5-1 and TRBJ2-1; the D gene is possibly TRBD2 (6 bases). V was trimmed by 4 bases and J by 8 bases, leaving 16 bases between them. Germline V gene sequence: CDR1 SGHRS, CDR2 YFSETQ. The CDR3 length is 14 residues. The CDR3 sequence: CASSPGLFRDEQFF. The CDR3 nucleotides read TGCGCCAGCAGCCCCGGACTATTTCGCGATGAGCAGTTCTTC.

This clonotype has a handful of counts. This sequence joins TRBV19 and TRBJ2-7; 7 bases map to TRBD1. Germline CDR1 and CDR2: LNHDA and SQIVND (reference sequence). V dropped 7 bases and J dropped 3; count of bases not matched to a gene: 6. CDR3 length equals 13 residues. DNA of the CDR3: TGTGCCAGTACCCCCCGGGACAGCTACGAGCAGTACTTC. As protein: CASTPRDSYEQYF.

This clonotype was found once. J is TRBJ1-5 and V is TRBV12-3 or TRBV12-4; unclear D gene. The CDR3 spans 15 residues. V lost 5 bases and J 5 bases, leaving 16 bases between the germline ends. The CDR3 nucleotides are TGTGCCAGCAGTCCACGGACCAAATACGATCAGCCCCAGCATTTT. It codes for CASSPRTKYDQPQHF.

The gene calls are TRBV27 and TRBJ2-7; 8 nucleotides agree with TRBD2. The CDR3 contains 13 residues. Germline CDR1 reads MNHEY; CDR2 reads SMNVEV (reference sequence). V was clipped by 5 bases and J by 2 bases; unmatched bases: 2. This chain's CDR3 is CASSVAGPYEQYF. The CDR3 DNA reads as TGTGCCAGCAGTGTAGCGGGACCCTACGAGCAGTACTTC.

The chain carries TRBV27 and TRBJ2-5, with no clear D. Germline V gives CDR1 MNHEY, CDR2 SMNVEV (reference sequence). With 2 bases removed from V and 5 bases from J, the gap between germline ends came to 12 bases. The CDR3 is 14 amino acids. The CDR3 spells CASSLTLRRETQYF. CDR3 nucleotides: TGTGCCAGCAGTTTAACACTCCGTCGGGAGACCCAGTACTTC.

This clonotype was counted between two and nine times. The CDR3 reads CASSQDIRLAGLEQFF. CDR3 nucleotide sequence: TGTGCCAGCAGCCAAGATATTCGGCTAGCGGGCCTGGAGCAGTTCTTC. The rearrangement uses TRBV14 and TRBJ2-1, with 8 bases fitting TRBD2. The CDR3 contains 16 residues. Germline V gene lookup returns CDR1 SGHDN and CDR2 FVKESK. The ends lost 0 bases at V and 10 bases at J; junction bases unmatched: 11.

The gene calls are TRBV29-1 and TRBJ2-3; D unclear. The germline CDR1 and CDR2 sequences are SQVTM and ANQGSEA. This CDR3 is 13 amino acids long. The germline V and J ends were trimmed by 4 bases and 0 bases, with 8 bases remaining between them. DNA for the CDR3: TGCAGCGTTGTCAGCGTTAGCACAGATACGCAGTATTTT. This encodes CSVVSVSTDTQYF.

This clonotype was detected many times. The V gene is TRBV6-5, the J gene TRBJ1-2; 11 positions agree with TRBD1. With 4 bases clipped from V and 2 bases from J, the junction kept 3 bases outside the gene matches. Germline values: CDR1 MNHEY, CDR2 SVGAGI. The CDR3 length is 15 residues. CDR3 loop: CASSWGTGGNYGYTF. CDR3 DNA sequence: TGTGCCAGCAGTTGGGGGACAGGGGGAAACTATGGCTACACCTTC.

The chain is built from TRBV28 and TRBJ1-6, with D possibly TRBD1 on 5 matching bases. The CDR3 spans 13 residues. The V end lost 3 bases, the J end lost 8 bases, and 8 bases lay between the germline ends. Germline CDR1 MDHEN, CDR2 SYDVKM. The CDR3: CASSLGRDSPLHF. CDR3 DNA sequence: TGTGCCAGCAGTTTGGGACGTGATTCACCCCTCCACTTT.

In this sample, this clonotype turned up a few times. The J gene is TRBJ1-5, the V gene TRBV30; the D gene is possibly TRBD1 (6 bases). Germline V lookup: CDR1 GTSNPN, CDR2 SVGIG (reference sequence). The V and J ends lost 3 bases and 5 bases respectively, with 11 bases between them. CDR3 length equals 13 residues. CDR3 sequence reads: CAWSANRDQPQHF. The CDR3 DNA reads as TGTGCCTGGAGCGCAAACAGGGATCAGCCCCAGCATTTT.

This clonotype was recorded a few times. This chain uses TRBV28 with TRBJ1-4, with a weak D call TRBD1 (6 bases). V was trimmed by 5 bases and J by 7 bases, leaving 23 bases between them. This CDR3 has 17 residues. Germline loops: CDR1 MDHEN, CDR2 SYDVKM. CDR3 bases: TGTGCCAGCAGTGACCTAATCTTACAGGGTTTAGTTGAAAAACTGTTTTTT. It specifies CASSDLILQGLVEKLFF.

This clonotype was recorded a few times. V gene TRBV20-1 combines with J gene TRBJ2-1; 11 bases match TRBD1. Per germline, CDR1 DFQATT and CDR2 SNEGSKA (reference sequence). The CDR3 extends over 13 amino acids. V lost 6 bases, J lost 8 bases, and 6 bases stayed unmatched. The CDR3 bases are TGCAGTGCCAGGGACAGGGGGAACGATGAGCAGTTCTTC. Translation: CSARDRGNDEQFF.